This T cell receptor beta chain emerged from a study of control samples from healthy donors and cancer patients (dated by TCRdb to 2020 to 2022). From a lookup of the germline V gene (reference sequence), CDR1 and CDR2 are GTSNPN and SVGIG. The germline ends are 13 bases apart after V is trimmed by 7 bases and J by 1 base. The CDR3 runs 13 residues from the cysteine to the phenylalanine. Just CDR3 DNA is preserved here, 39 bases in frame from base 1. This clone was detected once. The clone's antigen remains unknown. Per-base quality was not reported, and no clone a single base away is much larger than it. Library preparation was by the immunoSEQ multiplex PCR assay. TCRdb limited this immuneACCESS table to in-frame rearrangements with V and J called. A share of clones is missing; checked studies link under half to unresolved V genes, and the rest is unexplained. Across this sample there are roughly 120,000 clones, with approximately 88% seen only once. Of the sample, 3.4% falls within the top ten clones.

Recombination connected TRBV30 to TRBJ2-5; confidence is insufficient to name the D gene. Sequencing input: blood. The clonotype originates from a man aged 35-49 years in good health. Read as DNA, the sequence is TGTGCCTTAACAATGAGACTCCAAGAGACCCAGTACTTC. Protein translation: CALTMRLQETQYF.